This T cell receptor (beta chain) came from a study of blood T cell repertoires in COVID-19. Overall study: Both acute and convalescent COVID-19 samples were obtained from the United States, Italy and Spain. From T cells, B-cell-depleted T cells, or PBMCs came the material, which was cDNA or gDNA.

Germline values: CDR1 SGHRS, CDR2 YFSETQ. V shed 0 bases and J shed 0 bases, with 5 bases lying between them. This CDR3 has 14 residues. Original analysis: Estimates of nucleated cell counts were drawn from the amplification of reference gene primers. Measured with immunoSEQ multiplex PCR; TCRdb has only the in-frame clones, and not every one. Clone size and V and J calls were adopted from that table, with D and trimming inferred from the DNA. The repertoire consists of 20,000 to 30,000 clones, with roughly 89% occurring once and the leading ten covering about 3%. The sequencing sample was made of peripheral blood. The TCR originated in a human donor in a cohort sampled during active COVID-19. The V and J genes are TRBV5-1 and TRBJ2-3, with D uncertain. CDR3 residues: CASSLDGSTDTQYF. The CDR3 DNA follows: TGCGCCAGCAGCTTGGACGGTAGCACAGATACGCAGTATTTT.